The clone carrying this T cell receptor beta chain has just a few counts. Its antigen remains unknown. The data were obtained in a study of T cell clones after liver transplantation. Overall study context: Pre-transplant mixed lymphocyte reactions yielded third-party-reactive TCRbeta sequences as comparators for graft-donor-reactive sequences.

Profiled with immunoSEQ multiplex PCR; TCRdb holds only in-frame clones, not every one. Among tens of thousands of clones listed, about 88% were seen once. CDR1 is SGHVS and CDR2 is FNYEAQ in the germline V gene. V lost 3 bases to trimming and J lost 1 base, with 14 bases between them. This CDR3 is 16 amino acids long. Study-wide points: Circulating graft-donor-reactive CD4 TCRbeta sequences fell significantly post-transplant in most of the 8 subjects.

The sequencing used CD4+ T cells from blood, collected before liver transplant. The J gene is TRBJ2-3, the V gene TRBV7-6; possible D gene TRBD1, 6 bases. The source is a human donor who received a liver transplant. Written as DNA, the CDR3 is TGTGCCAGCAGCTTCAGCGAGGCAGGGGGCACAGATACGCAGTATTTT. As protein: CASSFSEAGGTDTQYF.